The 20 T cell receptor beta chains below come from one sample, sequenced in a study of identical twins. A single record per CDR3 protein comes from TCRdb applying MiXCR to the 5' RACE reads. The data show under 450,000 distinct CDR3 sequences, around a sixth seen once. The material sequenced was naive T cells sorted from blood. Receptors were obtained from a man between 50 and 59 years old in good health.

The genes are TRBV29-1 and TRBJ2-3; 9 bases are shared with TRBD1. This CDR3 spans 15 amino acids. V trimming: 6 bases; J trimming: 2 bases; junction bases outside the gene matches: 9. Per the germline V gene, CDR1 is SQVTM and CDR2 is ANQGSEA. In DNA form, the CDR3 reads TGCAGCGTAGGCGCTACAGGGGGCTACACAGATACGCAGTATTTT. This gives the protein CSVGATGGYTDTQYF.

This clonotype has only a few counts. The CDR3 DNA is TGTGCCAGCAGTTACGCCCGGTGGAATAATTCACCCCTCCACTTT. Protein sequence: CASSYARWNNSPLHF. The V gene is TRBV6-5, the J gene TRBJ1-6; no firm D call. Trimming took 2 bases from V and 5 from J, leaving 10 bases between them. The CDR3 contains 15 residues. Germline lookup yields CDR1 MNHEY and CDR2 SVGAGI.

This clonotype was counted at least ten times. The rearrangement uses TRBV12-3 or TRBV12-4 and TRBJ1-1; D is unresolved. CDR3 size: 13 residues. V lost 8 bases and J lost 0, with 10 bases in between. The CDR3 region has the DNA TGTGCCAGCGAAGACACCTTGAACACTGAAGCTTTCTTT. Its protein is CASEDTLNTEAFF.

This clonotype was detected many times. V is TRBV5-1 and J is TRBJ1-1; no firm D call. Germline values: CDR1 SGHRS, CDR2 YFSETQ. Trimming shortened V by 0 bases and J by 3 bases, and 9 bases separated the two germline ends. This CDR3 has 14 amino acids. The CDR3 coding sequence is TGCGCCAGCAGCTTGGTTAGGGTTGACACTGAAGCTTTCTTT. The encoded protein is CASSLVRVDTEAFF.

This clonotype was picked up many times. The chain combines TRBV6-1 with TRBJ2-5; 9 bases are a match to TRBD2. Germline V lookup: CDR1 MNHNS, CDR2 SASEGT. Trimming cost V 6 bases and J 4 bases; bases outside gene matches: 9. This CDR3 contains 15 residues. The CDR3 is CASRSLAGTGETQYF. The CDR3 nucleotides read TGTGCCAGCAGATCCCTAGCGGGGACCGGAGAGACCCAGTACTTC.

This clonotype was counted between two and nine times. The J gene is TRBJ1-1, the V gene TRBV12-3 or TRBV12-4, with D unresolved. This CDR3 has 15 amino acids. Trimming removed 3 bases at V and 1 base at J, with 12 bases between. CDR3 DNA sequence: TGTGCCAGCAGTTTTGGCGCAGAGAGGAACACTGAAGCTTTCTTT. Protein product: CASSFGAERNTEAFF.

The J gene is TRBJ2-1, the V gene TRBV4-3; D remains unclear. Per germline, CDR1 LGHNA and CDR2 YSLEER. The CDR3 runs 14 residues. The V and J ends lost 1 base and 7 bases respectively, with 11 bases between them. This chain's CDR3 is CASSQGLRQNEQFF. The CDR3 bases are TGCGCCAGCAGCCAAGGACTCCGGCAAAATGAGCAGTTCTTC.

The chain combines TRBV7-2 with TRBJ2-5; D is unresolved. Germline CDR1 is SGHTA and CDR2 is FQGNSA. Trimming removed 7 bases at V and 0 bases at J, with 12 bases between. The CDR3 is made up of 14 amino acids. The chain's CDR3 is CASNRPAYQETQYF. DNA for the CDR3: TGTGCCAGCAACCGTCCGGCGTACCAAGAGACCCAGTACTTC.

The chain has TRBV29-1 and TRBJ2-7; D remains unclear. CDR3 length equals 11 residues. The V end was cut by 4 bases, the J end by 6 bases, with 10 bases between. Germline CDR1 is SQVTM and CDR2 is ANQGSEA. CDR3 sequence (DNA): TGCAGCGTTGTAAAGCGCGGCGAGCAGTACTTC. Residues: CSVVKRGEQYF.

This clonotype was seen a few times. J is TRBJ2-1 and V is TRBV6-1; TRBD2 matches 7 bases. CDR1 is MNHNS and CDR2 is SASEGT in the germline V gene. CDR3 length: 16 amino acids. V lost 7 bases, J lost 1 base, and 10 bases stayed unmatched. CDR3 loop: CASNPRGGSSYNEQFF. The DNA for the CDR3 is TGTGCCAGCAACCCTAGGGGCGGGAGTTCCTACAATGAGCAGTTCTTC.

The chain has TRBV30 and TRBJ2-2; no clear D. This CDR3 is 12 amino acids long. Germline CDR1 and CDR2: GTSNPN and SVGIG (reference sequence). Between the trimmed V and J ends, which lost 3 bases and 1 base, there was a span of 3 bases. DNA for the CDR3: TGTGCCTGGAGGAGGAACACCGGGGAGCTGTTTTTT. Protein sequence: CAWRRNTGELFF.

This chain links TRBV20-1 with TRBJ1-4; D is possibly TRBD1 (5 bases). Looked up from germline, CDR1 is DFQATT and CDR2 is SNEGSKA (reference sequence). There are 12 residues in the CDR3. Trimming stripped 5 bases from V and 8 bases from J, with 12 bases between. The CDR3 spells CSAGRGPEKLFF. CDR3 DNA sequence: TGCAGTGCTGGTCGGGGCCCGGAAAAACTGTTTTTT.

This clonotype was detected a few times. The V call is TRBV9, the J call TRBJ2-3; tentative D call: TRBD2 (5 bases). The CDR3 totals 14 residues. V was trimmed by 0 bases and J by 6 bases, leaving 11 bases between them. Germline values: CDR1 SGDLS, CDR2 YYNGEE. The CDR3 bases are TGTGCCAGCAGCGTAGTCGAGCCGGGGGATACGCAGTATTTT. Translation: CASSVVEPGDTQYF.

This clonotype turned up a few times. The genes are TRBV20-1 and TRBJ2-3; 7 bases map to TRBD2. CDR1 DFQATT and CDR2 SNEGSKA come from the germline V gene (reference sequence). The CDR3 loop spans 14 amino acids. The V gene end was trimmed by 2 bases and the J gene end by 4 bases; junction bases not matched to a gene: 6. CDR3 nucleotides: TGCAGTGCTAGACCGGGACTAACATCAGATACGCAGTATTTT. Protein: CSARPGLTSDTQYF.

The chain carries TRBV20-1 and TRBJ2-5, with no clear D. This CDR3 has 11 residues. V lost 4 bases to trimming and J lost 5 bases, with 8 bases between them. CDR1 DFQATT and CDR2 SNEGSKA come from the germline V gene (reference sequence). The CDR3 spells CSAIGAETQYF. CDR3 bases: TGCAGTGCTATAGGAGCGGAGACCCAGTACTTC.

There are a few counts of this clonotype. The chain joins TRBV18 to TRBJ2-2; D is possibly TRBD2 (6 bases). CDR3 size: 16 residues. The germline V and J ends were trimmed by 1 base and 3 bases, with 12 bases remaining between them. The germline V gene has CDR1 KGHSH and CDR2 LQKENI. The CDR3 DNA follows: TGTGCCAGCTCACCACGGACTTGGGGGGACACCGGGGAGCTGTTTTTT. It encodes CASSPRTWGDTGELFF. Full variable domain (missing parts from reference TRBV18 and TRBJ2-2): NAGVMQNPRHLVRRRGQEARLRCSPMKGHSHVYWYRQLPEEGLKFMVYLQKENIIDESGMPKERFSAEFPKEGPSILRIQQVVRGDSAAYFCASSPRTWGDTGELFFGEGSRLTVL.

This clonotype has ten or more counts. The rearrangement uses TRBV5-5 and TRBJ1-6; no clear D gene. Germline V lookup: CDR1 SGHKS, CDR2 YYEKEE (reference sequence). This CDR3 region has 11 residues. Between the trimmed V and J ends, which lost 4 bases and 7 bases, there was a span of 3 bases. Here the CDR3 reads CASSVNSPLHF. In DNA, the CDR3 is TGTGCCAGCAGCGTGAATTCACCCCTCCACTTT.

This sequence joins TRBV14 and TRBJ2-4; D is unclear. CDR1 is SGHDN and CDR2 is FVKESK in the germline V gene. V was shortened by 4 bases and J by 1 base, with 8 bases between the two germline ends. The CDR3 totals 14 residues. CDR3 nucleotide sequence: TGTGCCAGCAGCCCGTTGGGGGCCAAAAACATTCAGTACTTC. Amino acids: CASSPLGAKNIQYF.

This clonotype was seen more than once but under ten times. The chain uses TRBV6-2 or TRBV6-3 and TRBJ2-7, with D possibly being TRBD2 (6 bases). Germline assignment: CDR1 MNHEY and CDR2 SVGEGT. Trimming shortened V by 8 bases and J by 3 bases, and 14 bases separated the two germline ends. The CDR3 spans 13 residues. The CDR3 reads CASGGGKVYEQYF. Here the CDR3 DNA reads TGTGCCAGCGGCGGAGGGAAAGTCTACGAGCAGTACTTC.

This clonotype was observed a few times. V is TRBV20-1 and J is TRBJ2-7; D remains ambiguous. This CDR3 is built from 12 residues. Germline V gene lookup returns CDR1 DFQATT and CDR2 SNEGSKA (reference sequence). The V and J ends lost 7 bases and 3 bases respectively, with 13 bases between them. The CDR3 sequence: CSVGSSYYEQYF. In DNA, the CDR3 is TGCAGTGTGGGCAGTTCCTACTACGAGCAGTACTTC.